Below, 19 T cell receptor beta chains from the same sample are listed, as sequenced in a study of graft-versus-host responses after intestinal transplantation. Some clones are missing from TCRdb's copy, which holds only in-frame ones; the method was immunoSEQ multiplex PCR. The table has tens of thousands of clones, about 80% seen once. The antigens for these receptors are not known. This sample comprised unstimulated CD4+ T cells sorted from spleen or lymph node cells, obtained before intestinal transplant. All receptors derive from a human donor who received an intestinal transplant.

This sequence joins TRBV7-3 and TRBJ2-7; D may be TRBD1 (6 bases). V lost 4 bases, J lost 3 bases, and 10 bases lay in between. Germline V gives CDR1 SGHTA, CDR2 FQGTGA. The CDR3 sequence is 13 residues long. As DNA, the CDR3 is TGTGCCAGCAGCTCGGGACACGGCTACGAGCAGTACTTC. Its protein is CASSSGHGYEQYF.

The chain couples TRBV9 to TRBJ2-3; 13 bases align to TRBD2. J was trimmed by 5 bases and V by 2 bases; bases with no gene match: 5. The CDR3 is 16 amino acids. Per the germline V gene, CDR1 is SGDLS and CDR2 is YYNGEE. This CDR3 reads CASSVGTSGVGDTQYF. The CDR3 bases are TGTGCCAGCAGCGTTGGGACTAGCGGGGTCGGAGATACGCAGTATTTT.

This chain links TRBV5-1 with TRBJ1-2; D unresolved. Germline V gene data show CDR1 as SGHRS and CDR2 as YFSETQ. Trimming took off 0 bases at V and 2 bases at J, with 5 bases between the two ends. The CDR3 sequence is 13 residues long. The CDR3 spells CASSLAQNYGYTF. CDR3 coding DNA: TGCGCCAGCAGCTTGGCACAAAACTATGGCTACACCTTC. Variable domain in full (rest from reference TRBV5-1 and TRBJ1-2): KAGVTQTPRYLIKTRGQQVTLSCSPISGHRSVSWYQQTPGQGLQFLFEYFSETQRNKGNFPGRFSGRQFSNSRSEMNVSTLELGDSALYLCASSLAQNYGYTFGSGTRLTVV.

The chain combines TRBV9 with TRBJ2-5; D could derive from TRBD1 or TRBD2 (6 bases each). Trimming removed 0 bases at V and 7 bases at J, with 13 bases between. This CDR3 has 14 residues. The V gene's germline CDR1 is SGDLS and CDR2 YYNGEE. The CDR3 nucleotides read TGTGCCAGCAGCGTAGTGGAGGGGGTAGGGACCCAGTACTTC. Encoded protein: CASSVVEGVGTQYF.

This clone has more than one count but fewer than ten. The chain carries TRBV6-6 and TRBJ2-7; maybe TRBD2 (5 bases). The CDR3 consists of 12 residues. Germline values: CDR1 MNHNY, CDR2 SVGAGI (reference sequence). V gave up 6 bases and J gave up 3 bases, with 9 bases separating them. The CDR3 DNA reads TGTGCCAGCAGAAAGCGGCTCTACGAGCAGTACTTC. Its translation: CASRKRLYEQYF.

The genes are TRBV5-8 and TRBJ1-5, with 8 nucleotides matching TRBD1. CDR1 and CDR2 (germline): SGHTS, YDEGEE. Trimming at V came to 4 bases and at J to 5 bases, leaving 11 bases not matched to a gene. There are 16 residues in the CDR3. The CDR3: CASSPKGGTGYQPQHF. In nucleotides, the CDR3 is TGTGCCAGCAGCCCCAAGGGGGGGACAGGATATCAGCCCCAGCATTTT.

J is TRBJ2-3 and V is TRBV7-6; D possibly corresponds to TRBD2 (7 bases). The CDR3 covers 16 residues. V gave up 5 bases and J gave up 5 bases, with 20 bases separating them. Germline V gene sequence: CDR1 SGHVS, CDR2 FNYEAQ. For the CDR3, the DNA is TGTGCCAGCAGCCCCCTGGGGGGGCCGCGGGGAGATACGCAGTATTTT. Its protein is CASSPLGGPRGDTQYF.

The CDR3 nucleotides are TGTGCCAGCAGTGAAGACTTGAACACTGAAGCTTTCTTT. Translating gives CASSEDLNTEAFF. This sequence joins TRBV6-5 and TRBJ1-1; D is uncertain. This CDR3 region has 13 residues. The germline gives CDR1 MNHEY, CDR2 SVGAGI. Trimming pared 5 bases from V and 0 bases from J, leaving 7 bases between.

The rearrangement joins TRBV7-9 to TRBJ2-7; 7 nucleotides line up with TRBD2. This CDR3 is 14 amino acids long. CDR1 and CDR2 from the germline V gene are SEHNR and FQNEAQ (reference sequence). V was pared by 4 bases and J by 3 bases, with 6 bases of the junction left unmatched. In DNA, the CDR3 is TGTGCCAGCAGCTCCCCCGGCGGGAGCTACGAGCAGTACTTC. Amino acids: CASSSPGGSYEQYF.

In this sample, this clone turned up once. The V gene is TRBV4-2, the J gene TRBJ2-7; 7 bases are a match to TRBD1. The germline gives CDR1 LGHNA, CDR2 YNFKEQ. The CDR3 is made up of 17 amino acids. V lost 4 bases to trimming and J lost 0 bases; unmatched junction nucleotides: 12. CDR3 region: CASSRAEVRGSSYEQYF. Written as DNA, the CDR3 is TGTGCCAGCAGCCGAGCAGAAGTCAGGGGGAGCTCCTACGAGCAGTACTTC.

The chain has TRBV6-9 and TRBJ2-1; D ambiguous. This CDR3 is 13 amino acids long. The V end was cut by 5 bases, the J end by 2 bases, with 7 bases between. CDR1 is MNHGY, CDR2 SVAAGI, per germline. In DNA form, the CDR3 reads TGTGCCAGCAGTCCTATTCCCTACAATGAGCAGTTCTTC. This translates into CASSPIPYNEQFF.

V is TRBV5-1 and J is TRBJ2-3, with 9 bases matching TRBD1. V lost 3 bases and J lost 3; bases outside the gene matches: 5. The CDR3 is 15 residues long. Germline V gene sequence: CDR1 SGHRS, CDR2 YFSETQ. CDR3 loop: CASSSGTGPTDTQYF. CDR3 DNA sequence: TGCGCCAGCAGCTCCGGGACAGGGCCGACAGATACGCAGTATTTT. Full variable domain (remainder filled in from reference TRBV5-1 and TRBJ2-3): KAGVTQTPRYLIKTRGQQVTLSCSPISGHRSVSWYQQTPGQGLQFLFEYFSETQRNKGNFPGRFSGRQFSNSRSEMNVSTLELGDSALYLCASSSGTGPTDTQYFGPGTRLTVL.

This clone was seen only a few times. The chain has TRBV2 and TRBJ2-1; TRBD1 might be the D (5 bases). The CDR3 has 12 residues. V was clipped by 7 bases and J by 4 bases, with 8 bases between them. Germline V gene lookup returns CDR1 SNHLY and CDR2 FYNNEI. CDR3 sequence: CASMTDYNEQFF. The CDR3, as DNA: TGTGCCAGCATGACAGATTACAATGAGCAGTTCTTC.

This clone has only a few counts. The identical CDR3 is also encoded by other nucleotide sequences in the sample. The chain joins TRBV5-1 to TRBJ2-5; no firm D call. Germline CDR1 is SGHRS and CDR2 is YFSETQ. The length of the CDR3 is 11 residues. The V and J ends lost 2 bases and 5 bases respectively, with 4 bases between them. DNA of the CDR3: TGCGCCAGCAGCTTCGGGGAGACCCAGTACTTC. This encodes CASSFGETQYF.

V usage is TRBV18 and J usage is TRBJ2-4; D might be TRBD1 (6 bases). CDR1 is KGHSH, CDR2 LQKENI, per germline. Trimming stripped 7 bases from V and 4 bases from J, with 14 bases between. This CDR3 spans 14 amino acids. CDR3 DNA sequence: TGTGCCAGCTTCCACGAGCAGGGGAAAAACATTCAGTACTTC. Encoded protein: CASFHEQGKNIQYF.

V is TRBV11-2 and J is TRBJ1-2; 10 nucleotides align to TRBD1. Germline V gene lookup returns CDR1 SGHAT and CDR2 FQNNGV. The trim removed 1 base at V and 12 bases at J, leaving 8 bases unmatched. This CDR3 spans 14 amino acids. CDR3 nucleotide sequence: TGTGCCAGCAGCTTAGTTAGGGACAGGGGTAGGAACACCTTC. Its protein product is CASSLVRDRGRNTF.

The chain employs TRBV19 and TRBJ1-2, with D possibly TRBD1 on 6 matching bases. The ends were cut back, 4 bases at V and 0 bases at J, with 12 bases in the middle. Germline assignment: CDR1 LNHDA and CDR2 SQIVND (reference sequence). The CDR3 totals 15 residues. CDR3 sequence reads: CASSKGTPTNYGYTF. DNA for the CDR3: TGTGCCAGTAGTAAGGGGACACCAACTAACTATGGCTACACCTTC. Supplemented by reference TRBV19 and TRBJ1-2, the full variable domain reads DGGITQSPKYLFRKEGQNVTLSCEQNLNHDAMYWYRQDPGQGLRLIYYSQIVNDFQKGDIAEGYSVSREKKESFPLTVTSAQKNPTAFYLCASSKGTPTNYGYTFGSGTRLTVV.

This clone has just a few counts. The rearrangement uses TRBV19 and TRBJ2-4; D perhaps matches TRBD2 (5 bases). The V gene lost 8 bases and the J gene lost 1 base, with 12 bases spanning the gap. Germline V gives CDR1 LNHDA, CDR2 SQIVND (reference sequence). This CDR3 has 14 amino acids. CDR3 nucleotide sequence: TGTGCCAGTGGCGGGTCTCAGGCCAAAAACATTCAGTACTTC. Encoded protein: CASGGSQAKNIQYF. Full variable domain (missing parts from reference TRBV19 and TRBJ2-4): DGGITQSPKYLFRKEGQNVTLSCEQNLNHDAMYWYRQDPGQGLRLIYYSQIVNDFQKGDIAEGYSVSREKKESFPLTVTSAQKNPTAFYLCASGGSQAKNIQYFGAGTRLSVL.

The gene calls are TRBV5-1 and TRBJ2-4; possible D gene TRBD2, 5 bases. The CDR3 is 14 residues long. V was pared by 1 base and J by 8 bases, with 13 bases between. The V gene's germline CDR1 is SGHRS and CDR2 YFSETQ. Written as DNA, the CDR3 is TGCGCCAGCAGCTTGATGGGGATAGCGCACATTCAGTACTTC. Protein: CASSLMGIAHIQYF.